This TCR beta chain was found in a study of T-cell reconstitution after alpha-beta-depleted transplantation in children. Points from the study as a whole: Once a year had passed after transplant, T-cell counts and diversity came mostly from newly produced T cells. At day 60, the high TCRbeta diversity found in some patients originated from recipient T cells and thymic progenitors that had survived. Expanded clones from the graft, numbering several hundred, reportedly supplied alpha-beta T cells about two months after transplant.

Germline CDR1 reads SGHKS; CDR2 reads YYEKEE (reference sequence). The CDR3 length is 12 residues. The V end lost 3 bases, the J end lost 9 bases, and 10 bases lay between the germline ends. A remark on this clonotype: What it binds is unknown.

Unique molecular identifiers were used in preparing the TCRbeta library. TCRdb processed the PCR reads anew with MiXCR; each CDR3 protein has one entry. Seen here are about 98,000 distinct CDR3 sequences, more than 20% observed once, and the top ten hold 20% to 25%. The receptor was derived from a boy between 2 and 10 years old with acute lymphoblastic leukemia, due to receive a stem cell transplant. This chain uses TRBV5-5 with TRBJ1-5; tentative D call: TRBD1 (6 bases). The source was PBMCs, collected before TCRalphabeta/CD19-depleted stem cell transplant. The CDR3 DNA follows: TGTGCCAGCAGCTCACAGGGAGGGCCCCAGCATTTT. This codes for CASSSQGGPQHF.